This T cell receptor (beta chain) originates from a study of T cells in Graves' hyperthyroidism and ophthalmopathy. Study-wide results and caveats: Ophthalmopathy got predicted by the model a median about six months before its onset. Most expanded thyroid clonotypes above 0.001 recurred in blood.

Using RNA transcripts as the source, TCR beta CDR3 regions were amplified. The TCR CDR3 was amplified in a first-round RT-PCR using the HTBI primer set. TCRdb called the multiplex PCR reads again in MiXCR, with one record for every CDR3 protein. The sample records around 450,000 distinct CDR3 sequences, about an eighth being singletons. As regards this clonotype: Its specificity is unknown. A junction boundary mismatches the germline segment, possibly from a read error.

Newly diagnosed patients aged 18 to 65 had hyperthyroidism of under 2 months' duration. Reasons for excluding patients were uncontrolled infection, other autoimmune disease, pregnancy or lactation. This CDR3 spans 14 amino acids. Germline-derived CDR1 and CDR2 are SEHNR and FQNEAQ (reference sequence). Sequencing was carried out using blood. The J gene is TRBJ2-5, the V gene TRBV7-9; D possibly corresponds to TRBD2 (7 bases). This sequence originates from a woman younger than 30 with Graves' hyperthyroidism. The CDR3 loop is CASSPQQGGETRYF. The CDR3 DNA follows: TGTGCCAGCAGCCCACAACAGGGAGGGGAGACCCGGTACTTC.